This T cell receptor beta chain derives from a study of cytomegalovirus exposure and HLA in healthy donors. Turning to the study itself: Membership in the Caucasian-associated ancestry cluster was found for around 85% of approximately 400 genotyped donors. General observations from the study: The number of N-insertions in an Asian-associated ancestry cluster was reportedly below the approximately 600-donor mean in a later analysis.

In the case of this clone: Its target is not known.

PCR employed 60 Vbeta and 13 Jbeta primers. Assay: immunoSEQ multiplex PCR; the TCRdb copy retains only in-frame clones and omits some. Among about 130,000 clones listed, around 74% were seen once. The CDR3 runs 14 residues. V was cut by 6 bases and J by 5 bases, with 13 bases left in between. CDR1 is SEHNR, CDR2 FQNEAQ, per germline (reference sequence). The sequencing sample was made of PBMCs. V usage is TRBV7-9 and J usage is TRBJ1-4; D call uncertain. The receptor was derived from a man aged 35-49 years in good health and CMV-seropositive. The CDR3 sequence is CASRFGGLNEKLFF. The CDR3 nucleotides are TGTGCCAGCAGGTTCGGAGGGTTGAATGAAAAACTGTTTTTT. The full variable domain, with the rest looked up from reference TRBV7-9 and TRBJ1-4, is DTGVSQNPRHKITKRGQNVTFRCDPISEHNRLYWYRQTLGQGPEFLTYFQNEAQLEKSRLLSDRFSAERPKGSFSTLEIQRTEQGDSAMYLCASRFGGLNEKLFFGSGTQLSVL.